This is a list of T cell receptor beta chains from one sample in a study of molecular identifiers for immune sequencing clone quantification. Each CDR3 protein is one row after TCRdb ran MiXCR on the PCR reads. The table records tens of thousands of distinct CDR3 sequences, 19% of them present only once. Material for sequencing was naive CD8+ T cells from blood, with Jurkat cell RNA spiked in. Receptors were obtained from a human donor in good health. Some libraries in this study had Jurkat cell RNA spiked in. The CDR3 runs from the conserved cysteine through the conserved F or W. D genes are given only for firm matches. For some rows the clone size is stated as once, few or many, or as a class when expanded; others skip it.

size: many; V: TRBV2; D: NA; J: TRBJ2-7; DNA: TGTGCCAGCAGTGAAGGTTCCCCTTACGAGCAGTACTTC; CDR3: CASSEGSPYEQYF
size: many; V: TRBV20-1; D: TRBD2; J: TRBJ2-7; DNA: TGCAGTGCTCCCCGGACTAGCGGGAGCTACGAGCAGTACTTC; CDR3: CSAPRTSGSYEQYF
size: many; V: TRBV6-5; D: TRBD1; J: TRBJ2-2; DNA: TGTGCCAGCAGTTATCTTGACAGGGCCGGGGAGCTGTTTTTT; CDR3: CASSYLDRAGELFF
size: many; V: TRBV6-1; D: NA; J: TRBJ2-7; DNA: TGTGCCAGAATACGACAACCCTCGGGGGAGCAGTACTTC; CDR3: CARIRQPSGEQYF
size: many; V: TRBV20-1; D: NA; J: TRBJ2-2; DNA: TGCAGTGCTAGAGTTGAGGGAGAGGGCACCGGGGAGCTGTTTTTT; CDR3: CSARVEGEGTGELFF
size: many; V: TRBV29-1; D: NA; J: TRBJ2-7; DNA: TGCAGCGTTGATGTGACAGGTGGAGAGCAGTACTTC; CDR3: CSVDVTGGEQYF
size: many; V: TRBV5-5; D: TRBD1; J: TRBJ1-1; DNA: TGTGCCAGCAGCTGGGGACAGGGTAGCACTGAAGCTTTCTTT; CDR3: CASSWGQGSTEAFF
size: NA; V: TRBV5-1; D: NA; J: TRBJ2-7; DNA: TGCGCTAGCAGCTCGGAGCCGAGCTCCTACGAGCAGTACTTC; CDR3: CASSSEPSSYEQYF
size: many; V: TRBV11-3; D: TRBD2; J: TRBJ2-3; DNA: TGTGCCAGCAGCTTCGGACTAGCGGACACCACAGATACGCAGTATTTT; CDR3: CASSFGLADTTDTQYF
size: many; V: TRBV7-9; D: NA; J: TRBJ2-5; DNA: TGTGCCAGCAGCTTATTTTCGGGGACAGATTCGCTAGCGGGGACCCAGTACTTC; CDR3: CASSLFSGTDSLAGTQYF
size: many; V: TRBV7-9; D: NA; J: TRBJ2-7; DNA: TGTGCCAGCAGCGCCGGGACTTACTACGAGCAGTACTTC; CDR3: CASSAGTYYEQYF
size: NA; V: TRBV19; D: TRBD1; J: TRBJ2-7; DNA: TGTGCCAGTAGTATAGCCAACGGACAGGCGGGCGAGGAGCAGTACTTC; CDR3: CASSIANGQAGEEQYF
size: NA; V: TRBV28; D: TRBD2; J: TRBJ2-7; DNA: TGTGCCTGCAGTTTTCCCCGGCTAGCGGCGACAAGGTCCTACGAGCAGTACTTC; CDR3: CACSFPRLAATRSYEQYF
size: many; V: TRBV5-6; D: NA; J: TRBJ2-3; DNA: TGTGCCAGCAGCTTGGTGAGCGGACTTAGCACAGATACGCAGTATTTT; CDR3: CASSLVSGLSTDTQYF
size: few; V: TRBV29-1; D: NA; J: TRBJ2-1; DNA: TGCAGCGCGGTCCCCTACGATGAGCAGTTCTTC; CDR3: CSAVPYDEQFF
size: many; V: TRBV25-1; D: NA; J: TRBJ2-7; DNA: TGTGCCAGCAGTGACAGGGGCTACGAGCAGTACTTC; CDR3: CASSDRGYEQYF